This T cell receptor (beta chain) was recovered during a study of T cell changes during pregnancy in multiple sclerosis (dated by TCRdb to the late 2010s). About the full investigation: Changes in the T cell repertoire over the course of pregnancy were examined in this study in women with multiple sclerosis.

Receptor libraries were prepared by the immunoSEQ multiplex PCR assay. Entries here come from immuneACCESS through TCRdb and include only in-frame sequences with V and J called. Some clones fail to appear in such tables; in the studies checked, an unresolved V gene covers under half of the shortfall, and the cause of the remainder is unknown. The sample table records tens of thousands of clones; nearly 95% of these occur just once. In total, the top ten clones hold about 1% of the sample. As to this clone: Its antigen remains unidentified. One base away there is no much larger clone; base qualities are not given.

In the germline V gene, CDR1 corresponds to SNHLY and CDR2 to FYNNEI. Unmatched junction bases come to 13, with V trimmed by 3 bases and J by 8 bases. From its cysteine to its phenylalanine, the CDR3 spans 17 amino acids. This entry keeps only the CDR3 DNA: 51 bases, framed from base 1. The rearranged chain carries TRBV2 and TRBJ2-1; 10 of the junction bases match TRBD2. This material consisted of peripheral blood, taken in the second trimester of pregnancy. This TCR derives from a female donor in good health, enrolled as a control in a pregnancy study. CDR3 loop: CASSDLALAGERDEQFF. In nucleotides, the sequence is TGTGCCAGCAGTGACCTCGCTCTAGCGGGAGAAAGGGATGAGCAGTTCTTC.